The 31 T cell receptor beta chains given below trace back to one sample, sequenced in a study of OX40 agonist ivuxolimab in advanced cancers. Profiled with immunoSEQ multiplex PCR; TCRdb holds only in-frame clones, not every one. The table has around 75,000 clones, under 90% seen once. Sequenced here: CD4+ or CD8+ T cells sorted from blood, sampled in a trial of the OX40 agonist ivuxolimab. Receptors originate from an adult with an advanced solid tumor such as melanoma, head and neck, liver or kidney cancer.

The DNA of the CDR3 is TGCAGCGTGAGACAGGGGGTAGGCACTGAAGCTTTCTTT. Translation: CSVRQGVGTEAFF. The J gene is TRBJ1-1, the V gene TRBV29-1, with 9 bases fitting TRBD1. Germline V gene lookup returns CDR1 SQVTM and CDR2 ANQGSEA. This CDR3 has 13 residues. J was trimmed by 4 bases and V by 6 bases; bases with no gene match: 6.

The gene calls are TRBV30 and TRBJ1-2, with D maybe TRBD1 (6 bases). CDR1 GTSNPN and CDR2 SVGIG come from the germline V gene (reference sequence). CDR3 length equals 15 residues. With 1 base removed from V and 2 bases from J, the gap between germline ends came to 14 bases. CDR3 nucleotide sequence: TGTGCCTGGAGTGAATTTGGGGGCCGGAACTATGGCTACACCTTC. Protein sequence: CAWSEFGGRNYGYTF.

The V gene is TRBV30, the J gene TRBJ2-3, with D perhaps TRBD2 (6 bases). Per the germline V gene, CDR1 is GTSNPN and CDR2 is SVGIG (reference sequence). The V end lost 0 bases, the J end lost 4 bases, and 14 bases lay between the germline ends. The CDR3 spans 15 residues. CDR3 loop: CAWSVLGLLADTQYF. CDR3 coding DNA: TGTGCCTGGAGTGTTCTGGGACTTCTCGCAGATACGCAGTATTTT.

The chain has TRBV20-1 and TRBJ2-4, with D possibly called TRBD1 or TRBD2 (6 bases each). In germline, CDR1 is DFQATT, CDR2 SNEGSKA (reference sequence). Deletions cut 0 bases from V and 15 bases from J, with 9 bases between. This CDR3 is 10 amino acids long. Here the CDR3 reads CSAREGGRYF. In DNA form, the CDR3 reads TGCAGTGCTAGAGAGGGGGGCCGGTACTTC.

CDR3 DNA sequence: TGTGCCAGTAGTATTAGGCCGAGGGGGAGCCCCCGCATTCAGTACTTC. It codes for CASSIRPRGSPRIQYF. This chain connects TRBV19 to TRBJ2-4, with a tentative D call TRBD1 (6 bases). CDR1 is LNHDA, CDR2 SQIVND, per germline (reference sequence). The length of the CDR3 is 16 residues. The V and J ends lost 3 bases and 9 bases respectively, with 21 bases between them.

This clone was observed a handful of times. This sequence joins TRBV7-9 and TRBJ1-2; tentatively, D is TRBD1 (6 bases). The V and J ends lost 5 bases and 8 bases respectively, with 12 bases between them. Germline V gene sequence: CDR1 SEHNR, CDR2 FQNEAQ (reference sequence). The CDR3 is made up of 12 amino acids. CDR3 sequence (DNA): TGTGCCAGCAGCCGACAGGTTCAGGGCTACACCTTC. This encodes CASSRQVQGYTF.

The rearrangement links TRBV5-1 to TRBJ2-1; the match to TRBD2 covers 12 bases. J lost 7 bases, V lost 1 base, and 6 bases had no gene match. Germline V CDR1 and CDR2: SGHRS, YFSETQ. The CDR3 has 16 amino acids. The CDR3 region has the DNA TGCGCCAGCAGCTTGAGACTAGCGGGGGAGCGTAATGAGCAGTTCTTC. Translated, it gives CASSLRLAGERNEQFF.

The chain uses TRBV29-1 and TRBJ1-2; 11 bases fit TRBD1. CDR3 length equals 15 residues. The J segment lost 8 bases and the V segment lost 7 bases, leaving 15 bases of the junction unmatched. CDR1 and CDR2 (germline): SQVTM, ANQGSEA. CDR3 protein: CSGLNPGQGVEGYTF. In nucleotides, the CDR3 is TGCAGCGGTCTAAACCCGGGACAGGGGGTAGAGGGCTACACCTTC.

This clone has just a few counts. The V call is TRBV2, the J call TRBJ1-1; D unclear. The CDR3 contains 12 residues. V was trimmed by 4 bases and J by 8 bases, leaving 11 bases between them. Germline loops: CDR1 SNHLY, CDR2 FYNNEI. DNA of the CDR3: TGTGCCAGCAGTGGGGAAAGGGCGGAAGCTTTCTTT. Amino acid sequence: CASSGERAEAFF.

The CDR3 is CASSPGASYNSPLHF. The CDR3 region has the DNA TGTGCCAGCAGTCCGGGGGCGTCCTATAATTCACCCCTCCACTTT. The chain uses TRBV6-4 and TRBJ1-6, with a weak D call TRBD1 (6 bases). Per the germline V gene, CDR1 is MRHNA and CDR2 is SNTAGT. V dropped 5 bases and J dropped 1 base, with 9 bases sitting between them. CDR3 size: 15 residues.

This chain uses TRBV5-1 with TRBJ2-3; possible D gene TRBD2, 6 bases. V lost 4 bases to trimming and J lost 4 bases, with 10 bases between them. The CDR3 covers 13 residues. CDR1 is SGHRS and CDR2 is YFSETQ in the germline V gene. The CDR3, as DNA: TGCGCCAGCAGCGTGGGGGGTTCAGATACGCAGTATTTT. It is translated as CASSVGGSDTQYF.

This clone came up a few times. The chain uses TRBV19 and TRBJ2-1; D is undetermined. Trimming left V 7 bases short and J 5 bases short, with 6 bases between. Germline-derived CDR1 and CDR2 are LNHDA and SQIVND (reference sequence). This CDR3 region has 11 residues. CDR3 coding DNA: TGTGCCAGTATAATAAACAATGAGCAGTTCTTC. This encodes CASIINNEQFF. Together with reference TRBV19 and TRBJ2-1, the CDR3 gives the full variable domain: DGGITQSPKYLFRKEGQNVTLSCEQNLNHDAMYWYRQDPGQGLRLIYYSQIVNDFQKGDIAEGYSVSREKKESFPLTVTSAQKNPTAFYLCASIINNEQFFGPGTRLTVL.

The V call is TRBV5-1, the J call TRBJ1-3; tentative D call: TRBD1 (5 bases). The CDR3 contains 14 residues. Germline lookup yields CDR1 SGHRS and CDR2 YFSETQ. Trimming took 5 bases from V and 2 from J, leaving 11 bases between them. For the CDR3, the DNA is TGCGCCAGCAGTCGGGGGGAAACTGGAAACACCATATATTTT. Its translation: CASSRGETGNTIYF.

This clone was seen a few times. V gene TRBV5-1 combines with J gene TRBJ1-3; D call uncertain. The CDR3 loop spans 14 amino acids. The germline CDR1 and CDR2 sequences are SGHRS and YFSETQ. V was clipped by 5 bases and J by 3 bases, with 12 bases between them. CDR3 loop: CASRLGLSGNTIYF. In nucleotides, the CDR3 is TGCGCCAGCAGACTCGGACTAAGTGGAAACACCATATATTTT.

V usage is TRBV6-5 and J usage is TRBJ2-7, with TRBD1 matching over 7 bases. CDR1 MNHEY and CDR2 SVGAGI come from the germline V gene. The CDR3 is made up of 14 amino acids. V dropped 6 bases and J dropped 2; count of bases not matched to a gene: 7. The DNA for the CDR3 is TGTGCCAGCAGCCCGCCCGGACAGGCCTACGAGCAGTACTTC. This sequence encodes CASSPPGQAYEQYF.

V usage is TRBV5-1 and J usage is TRBJ2-7; perhaps D is TRBD1 or TRBD2 (5 bases each). Trimming shortened V by 6 bases and J by 0 bases, and 13 bases separated the two germline ends. The CDR3 consists of 14 residues. Per the germline V gene, CDR1 is SGHRS and CDR2 is YFSETQ. The CDR3 here is CASTSGQYSYEQYF. In DNA, the CDR3 is TGCGCCAGCACCTCGGGGCAGTACTCCTACGAGCAGTACTTC. The full variable domain, completed using reference TRBV5-1 and TRBJ2-7, is KAGVTQTPRYLIKTRGQQVTLSCSPISGHRSVSWYQQTPGQGLQFLFEYFSETQRNKGNFPGRFSGRQFSNSRSEMNVSTLELGDSALYLCASTSGQYSYEQYFGPGTRLTVT.

V is TRBV11-2 and J is TRBJ2-7; D not certain. Germline CDR1 SGHAT, CDR2 FQNNGV. This CDR3 has 14 amino acids. Trimming took off 2 bases at V and 7 bases at J, with 15 bases between the two ends. DNA of the CDR3: TGTGCCAGCAGCTTAAGGACCCGGGCAGGAGAGCAGTACTTC. This sequence encodes CASSLRTRAGEQYF.

The chain links TRBV5-1 to TRBJ1-2, with D possibly being TRBD1 (6 bases). Germline V gene sequence: CDR1 SGHRS, CDR2 YFSETQ. This CDR3 comprises 14 residues. The ends were cut back, 4 bases at V and 2 bases at J, with 12 bases in the middle. CDR3 bases: TGCGCCAGCAGCCTGACAGGAGACAACTATGGCTACACCTTC. This translates into CASSLTGDNYGYTF.

The rearrangement joins TRBV30 to TRBJ2-3; D remains unclear. Germline values: CDR1 GTSNPN, CDR2 SVGIG (reference sequence). This CDR3 comprises 13 residues. Trimming pared 2 bases from V and 4 bases from J, leaving 10 bases between. The CDR3 DNA sequence: TGTGCCTGGAGTACGGCAGATCCAGATACGCAGTATTTT. This gives the protein CAWSTADPDTQYF.

The chain employs TRBV27 and TRBJ2-5; D is possibly TRBD2 (5 bases). This CDR3 has 13 residues. Trimming shortened V by 5 bases and J by 4 bases, and 11 bases separated the two germline ends. CDR1 is MNHEY, CDR2 SMNVEV, per germline (reference sequence). The CDR3 is CASSRASRETQYF. The CDR3 DNA reads as TGTGCCAGCAGTCGGGCTAGCCGAGAGACCCAGTACTTC.

The chain has TRBV12-5 and TRBJ2-5, with D tentatively TRBD2 (7 bases). This CDR3 region has 15 residues. CDR1 and CDR2 from the germline V gene are LGHNT and FRNRAP. Trimming took 1 base from V and 2 from J, leaving 11 bases between them. The DNA of the CDR3 is TGTGCTAGTGGTTTGGCGGGGGGCGGACAAGAGACCCAGTACTTC. It translates to CASGLAGGGQETQYF. Full variable domain (outside the CDR3, taken from reference TRBV12-5 and TRBJ2-5): DARVTQTPRHKVTEMGQEVTMRCQPILGHNTVFWYRQTMMQGLELLAYFRNRAPLDDSGMPKDRFSAEMPDATLATLKIQPSEPRDSAVYFCASGLAGGGQETQYFGPGTRLLVL.

The CDR3 sequence: CASSLKTSGPPHDSYEQYF. For the CDR3, the DNA is TGTGCCAGCAGTTTAAAGACTAGCGGGCCTCCTCACGACTCCTACGAGCAGTACTTC. The gene calls are TRBV28 and TRBJ2-7; 10 bases line up with TRBD2. Trimming took 2 bases from V and 0 from J; bases not matched to a gene: 13. CDR3 length equals 19 residues. The germline CDR1 and CDR2 sequences are MDHEN and SYDVKM.

The chain uses TRBV18 and TRBJ1-2; no clear D gene. The CDR3 consists of 16 residues. V was clipped by 3 bases and J by 4 bases, with 18 bases between them. From germline, CDR1 is KGHSH and CDR2 LQKENI. CDR3 nucleotides: TGTGCCAGCTCACCCCCTCACCTCGGCCGATTCTATGGCTACACCTTC. It codes for CASSPPHLGRFYGYTF.

The chain carries TRBV21-1 and TRBJ1-2; TRBD1, the table's D call, lacks a check against the DNA. TRBV21-1 is a recognized pseudogene. This CDR3 is 14 amino acids long. The CDR3: CASSKASQGNGYTF. CDR3 sequence (DNA): TGTGCCAGCAGCAAAGCAAGTCAGGGAAACGGCTACACCTTC.

The genes are TRBV11-1 and TRBJ2-7; possible D gene TRBD1, 6 bases. CDR1 is SGHAT and CDR2 is FQDESV in the germline V gene (reference sequence). The CDR3 spans 16 residues. V was pared by 1 base and J by 7 bases, with 20 bases between. The DNA for the CDR3 is TGTGCCAGCAGCTTAGGAGGGGACACATCACCGGGGGAGCAGTACTTC. Protein sequence: CASSLGGDTSPGEQYF.

The rearrangement links TRBV5-1 to TRBJ1-1; 7 bases fit TRBD1. The CDR3 length is 13 residues. V gave up 0 bases and J gave up 4 bases; unmatched junction bases: 0. CDR1 is SGHRS and CDR2 is YFSETQ in the germline V gene. In nucleotides, the CDR3 is TGCGCCAGCAGCTTGGACAGGGGCACTGAAGCTTTCTTT. The encoded protein is CASSLDRGTEAFF.

The chain carries TRBV27 and TRBJ2-7, with TRBD2 as a possible D gene (6 bases). Looked up from germline, CDR1 is MNHEY and CDR2 is SMNVEV (reference sequence). CDR3 length equals 15 residues. The germline V and J ends were trimmed by 2 bases and 3 bases, with 14 bases remaining between them. The CDR3 DNA sequence: TGTGCCAGCAGTTTAGCGGGGATAGGATACTACGAGCAGTACTTC. Amino acids: CASSLAGIGYYEQYF.

The chain uses TRBV18 and TRBJ1-2; D might be TRBD1 (5 bases). This CDR3 has 15 residues. CDR1 and CDR2 (germline): KGHSH, LQKENI. V lost 0 bases, J lost 0 bases, and 8 bases lay in between. This chain's CDR3 is CASSPPAGPNYGYTF. CDR3 in DNA: TGTGCCAGCTCACCACCGGCAGGGCCTAACTATGGCTACACCTTC.

The chain uses TRBV11-2 and TRBJ2-3; no reliable D call. There are 13 residues in the CDR3. Germline V gene sequence: CDR1 SGHAT, CDR2 FQNNGV. V was trimmed by 2 bases and J by 1 base, leaving 4 bases between them. The CDR3 bases are TGTGCCAGCAGCTTACGGGGCACAGATACGCAGTATTTT. Translating it yields CASSLRGTDTQYF.

The chain couples TRBV5-1 to TRBJ1-5, with a weak D call TRBD1 (5 bases). Germline assignment: CDR1 SGHRS and CDR2 YFSETQ. Between the trimmed V and J ends, which lost 1 base and 0 bases, there was a span of 8 bases. This CDR3 contains 15 residues. The CDR3 region is CASSLRGASNQPQHF. CDR3 DNA: TGCGCCAGCAGCTTGCGAGGGGCTAGCAATCAGCCCCAGCATTTT.

This chain uses TRBV18 with TRBJ1-1; D gene ambiguous. This CDR3 is built from 13 residues. CDR1 and CDR2 from the germline V gene are KGHSH and LQKENI. Trimming shortened V by 3 bases and J by 4 bases, and 9 bases separated the two germline ends. The CDR3 nucleotides read TGTGCCAGCTCACCCCGGCTGGGCACTGAAGCTTTCTTT. It specifies CASSPRLGTEAFF.